This T cell receptor beta chain was recorded in a study of beta chain features in type 1 diabetes. Study-level findings and limits: Possible PCR preference for shorter templates applied equally to patients and controls. More deletions and fewer insertions at VDJ junctions were found in patients with type 1 diabetes. Type 1 diabetes patients showed a moderate but significant shortening of TCRB CDR3s in all four CD4+ subsets.

Remarks on this clone: What it recognizes is unknown.

The isolated RNA, all of it, was reverse transcribed, so expressed TCRB transcripts were what got sequenced. Assay used: immunoSEQ multiplex PCR; TCRdb lists only in-frame clones, some missing. The repertoire holds 850,000 to 900,000 clones, with about a sixth as singletons. This TCR was sampled from a woman between 18 and 29 years old in good health. The material sequenced was naive CD4+ T cells from blood.

The CDR3 coding sequence is TGTGCCAGCAGCGTAGAGCGGGAGGGTGCAGATACGCAGTATTTT. Its protein product is CASSVEREGADTQYF. The V call is TRBV9, the J call TRBJ2-3, with 10 bases lining up with TRBD2. Unmatched junction bases numbered 2, after V lost 0 bases and J lost 4 bases. The CDR3 extends over 15 amino acids. Per germline, CDR1 SGDLS and CDR2 YYNGEE.